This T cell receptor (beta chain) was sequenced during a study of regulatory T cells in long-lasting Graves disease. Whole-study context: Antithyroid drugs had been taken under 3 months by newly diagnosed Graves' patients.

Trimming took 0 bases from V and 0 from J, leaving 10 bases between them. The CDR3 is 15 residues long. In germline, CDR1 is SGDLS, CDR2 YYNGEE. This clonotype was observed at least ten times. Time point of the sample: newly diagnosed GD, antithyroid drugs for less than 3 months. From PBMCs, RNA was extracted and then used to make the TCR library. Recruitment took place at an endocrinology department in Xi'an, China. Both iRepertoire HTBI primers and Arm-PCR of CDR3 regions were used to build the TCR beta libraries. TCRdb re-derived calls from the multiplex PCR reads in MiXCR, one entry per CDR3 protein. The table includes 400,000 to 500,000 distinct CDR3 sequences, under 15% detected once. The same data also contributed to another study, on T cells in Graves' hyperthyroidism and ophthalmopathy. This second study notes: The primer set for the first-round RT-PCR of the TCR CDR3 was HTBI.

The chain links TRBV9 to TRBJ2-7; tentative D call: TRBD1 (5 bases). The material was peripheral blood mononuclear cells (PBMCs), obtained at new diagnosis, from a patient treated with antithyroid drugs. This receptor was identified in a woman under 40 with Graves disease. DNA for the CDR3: TGTGCCAGCAGCGTAGCTGCAGGGCGCTCCTACGAGCAGTACTTC. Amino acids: CASSVAAGRSYEQYF.